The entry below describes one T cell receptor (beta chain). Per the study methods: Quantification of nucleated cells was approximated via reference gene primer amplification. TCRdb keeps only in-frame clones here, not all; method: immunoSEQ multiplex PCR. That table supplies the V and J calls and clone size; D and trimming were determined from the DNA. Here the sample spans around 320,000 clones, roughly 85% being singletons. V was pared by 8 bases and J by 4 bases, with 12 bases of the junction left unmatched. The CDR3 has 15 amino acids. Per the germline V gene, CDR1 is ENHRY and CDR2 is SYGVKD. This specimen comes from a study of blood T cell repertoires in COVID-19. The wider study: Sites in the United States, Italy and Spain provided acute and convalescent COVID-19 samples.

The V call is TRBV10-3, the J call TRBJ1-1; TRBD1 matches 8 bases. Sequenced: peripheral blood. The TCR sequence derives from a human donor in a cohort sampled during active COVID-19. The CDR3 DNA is TGTGCCATCCGTCCCGGGACAGGCCTGAGCACTGAAGCTTTCTTT. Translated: CAIRPGTGLSTEAFF.